This T cell receptor beta chain was recovered during a study of blood T cell repertoires in COVID-19. As for the study in general: Acute-phase and convalescent COVID-19 samples originated in the United States, Italy and Spain. T cells, B-cell-depleted T cells, or PBMCs supplied cDNA or gDNA.

The CDR3 has 16 amino acids. From germline, CDR1 is SEHNR and CDR2 FQNEAQ (reference sequence). Trimming cost V 2 bases and J 1 base, with 14 bases left between them. In the authors' methods: Counts of nucleated cells, estimated from reference gene primer amplification, were obtained. Clones were sequenced by immunoSEQ multiplex PCR, and TCRdb holds only the in-frame ones, with some missing. The DNA was the basis for D and trimming; V, J and clone size are from that table. The sample carries just over 650,000 clones, approximately 90% recorded once. The J gene is TRBJ1-1, the V gene TRBV7-9, with no clear D. The sequencing sample was made of peripheral blood. This receptor was taken from a young woman with acute or convalescent COVID-19. The CDR3 sequence is CASSLSHGEGNTEAFF. The CDR3 bases are TGTGCCAGCAGCTTATCCCATGGGGAGGGGAACACTGAAGCTTTCTTT. Full variable domain (rest looked up from reference TRBV7-9 and TRBJ1-1): DTGVSQNPRHKITKRGQNVTFRCDPISEHNRLYWYRQTLGQGPEFLTYFQNEAQLEKSRLLSDRFSAERPKGSFSTLEIQRTEQGDSAMYLCASSLSHGEGNTEAFFGQGTRLTVV.